These T cell receptor beta chains were read from a single sample in a study of OX40 agonist ivuxolimab in advanced cancers. Clones were sequenced by immunoSEQ multiplex PCR, and TCRdb holds only the in-frame ones, with some missing. Found here are some 30,000 clones, 80% to 95% of them singletons; the top ten hold 30% to 35%. The specimen was CD4+ or CD8+ T cells sorted from blood, collected in a trial of the OX40 agonist ivuxolimab. The receptor source for this set is an adult with an advanced solid tumor such as melanoma, head and neck, liver or kidney cancer. Each CDR3 is given with its conserved first and last residue. The D gene is left open where the match is weak. Size tells how often a clone was seen (once, few, many) or the class of an expanded clone, and some rows leave it out.

>TRBV13|14|TRBJ2-7|NA|few
TGTGCCAGCAGCCCCCGGGGCCTCCGATCCGAGCAGTACTTC
CASSPRGLRSEQYF
>TRBV4-2|15|TRBJ2-1|NA|NA
TGTGCCAGCAGCCAAGATAGCGGCTCCTACAATGAGCAGTTCTTC
CASSQDSGSYNEQFF
>TRBV6-5|11|TRBJ2-1|NA|few
TGTGCCAGCAGGAAAGGCACGGAGCAGTTCTTC
CASRKGTEQFF
>TRBV19|14|TRBJ2-7|NA|NA
TGTGCCAGTAGTGAATATTACAGCTCCTACGAGCAGTACTTC
CASSEYYSSYEQYF
>TRBV6-6|13|TRBJ1-1|NA|NA
TGTGCCAGCACCTTAATGGGGGGCACTGAAGCTTTCTTT
CASTLMGGTEAFF
>TRBV7-8|12|TRBJ1-1|NA|NA
TGTGCCAGCAGTTTAACCCTAGTAGAAGCTTTCTTT
CASSLTLVEAFF
>TRBV30|17|TRBJ2-1|TRBD2|NA
TGTGCCTGGAGTGTACCGGGACTAGCGGGAGCAAGCAATGAGCAGTTCTTC
CAWSVPGLAGASNEQFF
>TRBV28|15|TRBJ2-7|NA|once
TGTGCCAGCAGTTTGAGTTTAGGGCATCCCTACGAGCAGTACTTC
CASSLSLGHPYEQYF
>TRBV27|18|TRBJ1-1|TRBD1|once
TGTGCCAGCAGTTCGAGAAACGTCCCGGGACAGAAATCCACTGAAGCTTTCTTT
CASSSRNVPGQKSTEAFF
>TRBV29-1|17|TRBJ2-6|NA|NA
TGCAGCGTTGAATTATTAACGGACAACTCTGGGGCCAACGTCCTGACTTTC
CSVELLTDNSGANVLTF
>TRBV7-9|15|TRBJ2-7|NA|NA
TGTGCCAGCAGCTTCAAGGGGCCGGTTACCTACGAGCAGTACTTC
CASSFKGPVTYEQYF
>TRBV7-6|16|TRBJ1-4|NA|NA
TGTGCCAGCAGCCTATACACACCCCCAACTAATGAAAAACTGTTTTTT
CASSLYTPPTNEKLFF
>TRBV28|13|TRBJ2-7|NA|NA
TGTGCCAGCAGTTTGCCCTCGGGGGAACAGCAGTACTTC
CASSLPSGEQQYF
>TRBV7-9|17|TRBJ2-1|TRBD2|NA
TGTGCCAGCAGCTTAGGACTAGCTGTACTCTCCTACAATGAGCAGTTCTTC
CASSLGLAVLSYNEQFF
>TRBV9|15|TRBJ2-5|NA|NA
TGTGCCAGCAGCGTAGGTAGCAGACCCCAAGAGACCCAGTACTTC
CASSVGSRPQETQYF
>TRBV7-9|14|TRBJ1-1|NA|NA
TGTGCCAGCAGCCCCATATTAGCGAACACTGAAGCTTTCTTT
CASSPILANTEAFF
>TRBV7-9|16|TRBJ1-3|NA|NA
TGTGCCAGCAGCGCATCTAACAGGGTATCTGGAAACACCATATATTTT
CASSASNRVSGNTIYF
>TRBV28|15|TRBJ2-3|TRBD2|NA
TGTGCCAGCAGTAGCGGGAGAGGTTGGACAGATACGCAGTATTTT
CASSSGRGWTDTQYF
>TRBV15|17|TRBJ2-2|TRBD1|NA
TGTGCCACCACGAACTACGGACAGGGGGCGGACACCGGGGAGCTGTTTTTT
CATTNYGQGADTGELFF
>TRBV27|14|TRBJ2-3|TRBD2|NA
TGTGCCAGCAGTTTATCGACTAGCGATGATACGCAGTATTTT
CASSLSTSDDTQYF
>TRBV28|13|TRBJ1-2|NA|NA
TGTGCCAGCAGTTTATCGGCAGACTATGGCTACACCTTC
CASSLSADYGYTF
>TRBV2|16|TRBJ2-7|NA|NA
TGTGCCAGCACCTGGTCCAGGACAGTCAAGGAATACGAGCAGTACTTC
CASTWSRTVKEYEQYF
>TRBV5-3|14|TRBJ1-4|NA|NA
TGTGCCAGAAGCTTGAGGGCAACTAATGAAAAACTGTTTTTT
CARSLRATNEKLFF
>TRBV7-6|13|TRBJ2-1|NA|NA
TGTGCCAGCAGCTTAGAGGCGAGGGATGAGCAGTTCTTC
CASSLEARDEQFF
>TRBV19|17|TRBJ2-1|TRBD2|NA
TGTGCCAGTAAGCTAGCGGGAGGGGTTAGTTCCTACAATGAGCAGTTCTTC
CASKLAGGVSSYNEQFF
>TRBV29-1|12|TRBJ2-7|NA|NA
TGCAGCGTTTGCGAGGCCGGGTCCGAGCAGTACTTC
CSVCEAGSEQYF
>TRBV4-1|18|TRBJ2-7|TRBD2|NA
TGCGCCAGCAGCCAAGTAGAGAGACTAGCGGGAGTAATCCACGAGCAGTACTTC
CASSQVERLAGVIHEQYF
>TRBV27|15|TRBJ1-3|NA|NA
TGTGCCAGCAGTTTATCCCTAACATCTGGAAACACCATATATTTT
CASSLSLTSGNTIYF
>TRBV29-1|13|TRBJ1-2|NA|NA
TGCAGCGTACCCACAAGCCTGAACTATGGCTACACCTTC
CSVPTSLNYGYTF
>TRBV5-6|13|TRBJ2-7|NA|NA
TGTGCCAGCAGCTCATACCCTTCCTACGAGCAGTACTTC
CASSSYPSYEQYF
>TRBV7-9|13|TRBJ1-2|NA|NA
TGTGCCAGCAGCTTAGGGGACGGCAATGGCTACACCTTC
CASSLGDGNGYTF
>TRBV27|18|TRBJ2-1|TRBD2|NA
TGTGCCAGCTCCAACCCCCTCCGCGCTAGCGGGAGTAGGTATGAGCAGTTCTTC
CASSNPLRASGSRYEQFF
>TRBV7-8|17|TRBJ2-1|TRBD2|NA
TGTGCCAGCAGCTTAAGCCGACTAGCGGGAACGGTTGATGAGCAGTTCTTC
CASSLSRLAGTVDEQFF
>TRBV27|13|TRBJ1-5|NA|many
TGTGCCAGCAGCCCAGACAGAAATCAGCCCCAGCATTTT
CASSPDRNQPQHF
>TRBV6-5|13|TRBJ2-2|NA|NA
TGTGCCAGCAGTTCGAAGAGGGGCGGGGAGCTGTTTTTT
CASSSKRGGELFF
>TRBV7-2|14|TRBJ2-7|NA|NA
TGTGCCAGCAGCTTAGGGGGAGGCGGCTACGAGCAGTACTTC
CASSLGGGGYEQYF
>TRBV7-7|15|TRBJ2-1|NA|NA
TGTGCCAGCAGCTTAGGGGGGCGAGGGTACAATGAGCAGTTCTTC
CASSLGGRGYNEQFF
>TRBV9|16|TRBJ1-2|TRBD1|NA
TGTGCCAGCAGCGTAGGGGACTGGACAGGGGGCGAGGGCCGCACCTTC
CASSVGDWTGGEGRTF
>TRBV10-3|14|TRBJ2-1|TRBD1|NA
TGTGCCATGGCCAAGGGGGACAGGCAAGATGAGCAGTTCTTC
CAMAKGDRQDEQFF
>TRBV6-6|11|TRBJ2-1|NA|NA
TGTGCCAGCAGTTACTCGATTGAGCAGTTCTTC
CASSYSIEQFF
>TRBV9|16|TRBJ1-1|NA|NA
TGTGCCAGCAGCGTAGGGGGGGCGATGATGAACACTGAAGCTTTCTTT
CASSVGGAMMNTEAFF
>TRBV29-1|15|TRBJ2-7|TRBD2|NA
TGCAGCGCCAATCTCCTAGCGGGGGACCTCTACGAGCAGTACTTC
CSANLLAGDLYEQYF
>TRBV5-6|14|TRBJ1-1|NA|once
TGTGCCAGCAGCTTCCTTGGAGAGAACACTGAAGCTTTCTTT
CASSFLGENTEAFF
>TRBV2|16|TRBJ2-7|TRBD2|NA
TGTGCCAGCAGGGGGGAACTAGCGGGGGTAACCTACGAGCAGTACTTC
CASRGELAGVTYEQYF
>TRBV28|16|TRBJ1-5|NA|NA
TGTGCCAGCTCCCGGCAGGTTTTAGGGAGCAATCAGCCCCAGCATTTT
CASSRQVLGSNQPQHF
>TRBV6-5|14|TRBJ2-1|TRBD2|NA
TGTGCCAGCAGCCCGGGACTAGCTATCAATGAGCAGTTCTTC
CASSPGLAINEQFF
>TRBV6-6|14|TRBJ1-5|NA|once
TGTGCCAGCAGCCGTACAGGATTCGATCAGCCCCAGCATTTT
CASSRTGFDQPQHF
>TRBV19|14|TRBJ1-2|NA|few
TGTGCCAGTAGTATGACCAGCGATAACTATGGCTACACCTTC
CASSMTSDNYGYTF
>TRBV27|14|TRBJ2-7|TRBD1|NA
TGTGCCAGCAGTTTCGGGACAGGGTCCTACGAGCAGTACTTC
CASSFGTGSYEQYF
>TRBV6-8|13|TRBJ2-7|NA|NA
TGTGCCAGCAGTTGGAAGGGGGGGAACGAGCAGTACTTC
CASSWKGGNEQYF
>TRBV7-2|15|TRBJ1-4|TRBD1|NA
TGTGCCAGCAGCTTAGAGTCAGGGGGCGATGAAAAACTGTTTTTT
CASSLESGGDEKLFF
>TRBV5-4|12|TRBJ2-7|NA|NA
TGTGCCAGCAGCTTGATGTCAAGAGAGCAGTACTTC
CASSLMSREQYF
>TRBV10-3|13|TRBJ2-5|NA|NA
TGTGCCATCAGTGACAGGGGGGGGGAGACCCAGTACTTC
CAISDRGGETQYF
>TRBV13|16|TRBJ1-4|NA|NA
TGTGCCAGCAGCTTAAGAGGGTACGCAACTAATGAAAAACTGTTTTTT
CASSLRGYATNEKLFF
>TRBV6-5|11|TRBJ2-1|NA|NA
TGTGCCAGCAGCCCACAATTAGAGCAGTTCTTC
CASSPQLEQFF
>TRBV21-1|17|TRBJ2-4|NA|few
TGTGCCAGCAGCAAAGTTACAGGCTTTGTGACCAAAAACATTCAGTACTTC
CASSKVTGFVTKNIQYF
>TRBV7-9|17|TRBJ2-2|TRBD1|NA
TGTGCCAGCAGCTCCTCCCGGGACAGGGGGCATAGCGGGGAGCTGTTTTTT
CASSSSRDRGHSGELFF
>TRBV27|15|TRBJ2-1|NA|NA
TGTGTCAGCAGTCCGGCCGGGACGGGCTACAATGAGCAGTTCTTC
CVSSPAGTGYNEQFF
>TRBV13|15|TRBJ2-1|NA|many
TGTGCCAGCTCCCTTAGGGTCCCTACCTACAATGAGCAGTTCTTC
CASSLRVPTYNEQFF